This is a list of T cell receptor beta chains from one sample in a study of sequential checkpoint blockade in melanoma. Measured with immunoSEQ multiplex PCR; TCRdb has only the in-frame clones, and not every one. The repertoire includes tens of thousands of clones, more than 60% of them detected once, and around a fifth sits in the top ten. The sample was CD8+ T cells sorted from blood (inferred from file names), taken from a patient given nivolumab and ipilimumab in sequence. The receptor source for this set is a human donor with melanoma. Both conserved end residues are part of each CDR3.

J gene,V gene,CDR3 protein
TRBJ1-2,TRBV7-2,CASSSSRTGDGYTF
TRBJ1-2,TRBV4-3,CASSQAGTGIGYGYTF
TRBJ2-7,TRBV19,CASNPGQGTYEQYF
TRBJ2-2,TRBV13,CASSFDRNTGELFF
TRBJ1-2,TRBV7-2,CASSPGGGLYGYTF
TRBJ1-1,TRBV20-1,CSASEQGKAFF
TRBJ2-6,TRBV13,CASSFLFGGYSGANVLTF
TRBJ2-3,TRBV9,CASRPDAGDTQYF
TRBJ1-5,TRBV4-2,CASSQDSAGAGNQPQHF
.,TRBV9,CASSPDGGSYEQYF
TRBJ2-1,TRBV2,CARPGLPYNEQFF
TRBJ1-1,TRBV9,CASSVGEVNTEAFF
TRBJ1-2,TRBV7-1,CASSRDRRKAGYTF
TRBJ2-7,TRBV9,CASSVGAGPYEQYF
TRBJ2-3,TRBV7-9,CASSPTSGRPDTQYF
TRBJ2-1,TRBV9,CASSVVSGVGNNEQFF
TRBJ2-1,TRBV6-4,CASSDSPGGGHNEQFF
TRBJ1-2,TRBV19,CASSPEGVGYTF
TRBJ1-2,TRBV27,CASKNTGGLLYGYTF
TRBJ2-1,TRBV28,CASSLLTGSSYNEQFF
TRBJ2-1,TRBV18,CASSPLEGSNEQFF
TRBJ1-1,TRBV4-1,CASSQVGGTEAFF
TRBJ2-7,TRBV6-5,CASSPGTAFEQYF
TRBJ2-7,TRBV27,CASSLYRVGAEQYF
TRBJ2-1,TRBV7-9,CASSLTIAGSSYNEQFF
TRBJ2-5,TRBV6-1,CASSETASPRETQYF
TRBJ2-7,TRBV6-6,CASSSGGQEQYF
TRBJ2-7,TRBV5-6,CASNPTSPGAYEQYF
TRBJ2-7,TRBV15,CATSAELLSYEQYF